This TCR beta chain stems from a study of shared clonotypes between healthy human individuals (dated by TCRdb to about 2020). Regarding the complete study: Three men and two women, aged 18 to 49 years, made up the cohort. Per donor, three plates each were used for CD4 naive and CD4 memory, two for CD8 naive, and one for CD8 memory. Blood TCR repertoires of five healthy adults were deeply sequenced to estimate repertoire size and the extent of clonotype sharing between individuals. Different laboratories and diverse techniques were used to prepare libraries and sequence TCR repertoires, to increase sequencing depth and limit assay-specific biases. Per donor, leukapheresis produced somewhere between about 0.94 and 8.9 billion PBMCs. The paper's findings and limits, for the study overall: Rarefaction of sorted-subset datasets indicated incomplete sequencing despite the large sequencing depth. Sampling was restricted to blood, and TCR repertoires in tissue are likely to differ from TCR repertoires in blood. Across four donors, approximately 5% of naive CD4, approximately 3.6% of naive CD8, approximately 2.5% of memory CD4, and over 0.35% of memory CD8 clonotypes were shared. Compared with non-shared clonotypes, clonotypes shared by all four sorted-subset donors had higher generation probabilities. The small number of donors limited the genetic and exposure-history diversity represented. Larger estimated clonotype richness was generally found for naive subsets than for memory subsets. Based on pairwise subsampling, the degree of clonotype sharing among donors was expected to be affected by sequencing depth.

Using the deep immunoSEQ assay, TCR CDR3 regions were amplified from genomic DNA by multiplex PCR. Extracted genomic DNA from each cell subset was spread evenly across all wells of several immunoSEQ 96-well plates, with each plate serving as a replicate. Each replicate PCR for sorted subsets received around 210 ng genomic DNA, equal to 28,000 or so T cell genomes. Purified libraries were quantified with a Qubit 3.0 fluorometer, sized on a Bioanalyzer 2100, and re-quantified with the KAPA Library Quantification kit. Each immunoSEQ 96-well plate was sequenced on its own single-read 150-cycle Illumina NextSeq 550 flow cell. Per the source publication's procedure: The immunoSEQ output contained only junctional sequences without quality scores, so filtering could not match that applied to full-length reads. Sequences were annotated with PyIR, a Python wrapper for IgBLAST v1.9, using IMGT germline references to assign V/J genes and CDR3. Reads with weak V/J assignments (E-value above 1e-6), missing CDR3, stop codons, out-of-frame junctions, or ambiguous translated residues were removed. V3J clonotypes were defined as sequences sharing the same inferred V gene, J gene, and CDR3 amino acid sequence. Percentage overlap between repertoires was calculated by dividing the number of shared unique clonotypes by the size of the smaller repertoire. RTK rarefaction, the Chao1 estimator, and Recon v2.1 estimates of unobserved clonotypes were used to assess repertoire richness. OLGA was used to compute generation probabilities for all TCRbeta clonotypes that the gDNA method yielded from several donors. TCRdb took this table from immuneACCESS and kept in-frame rearrangements with V and J called. Such tables lack part of the clones; where checked against another copy, unresolved V genes explain under half of the gap, and the rest is unexplained. That table is the source of V, J and clone size, and D and trimming were worked out from the DNA. The table for this sample lists a few million clones; approximately 95% of them were counted only once. 0.13% of the sample goes to the ten largest clones.

The donors were healthy, HIV-negative adults who had no recently reported acute infections or vaccinations. Every donor was a Caucasian adult residing in Nashville, Tennessee, USA. CD4+ T cells were enriched by magnetic negative selection, after which naive cells were positively selected on CD45RA and the negative fraction was taken as the memory subset. After blood collection by leukapheresis, PBMCs were isolated using Ficoll-Histopaque density gradient centrifugation and then cryopreserved in the vapor phase of liquid nitrogen. Analytical flow cytometry was used to check the purity and quantity of every magnetically sorted T cell population. Each sorted fraction had its genomic DNA isolated and then quantified by UV absorbance on a Nanodrop 2000c. Of note for this clone: What this receptor recognizes is not known. The input lacks base qualities; no much larger clone sits a single base away.

The trim is 3 bases for V and 8 bases for J, with a gap of 10 bases between the germline ends. CDR1 and CDR2, per the germline V gene (reference sequence), are GTSNPN and SVGIG. The CDR3 measures 12 amino acids from cysteine to phenylalanine. Just the 36-base CDR3 DNA is kept, in frame starting at base 1. Source material: naive CD4+ T cells sorted from blood. The cell subset or site label, read with the paper, signifies: CD45RA+ positively selected. The clonotype originates from a man aged 18 to 29 in good health. Recombination connected TRBV30 to TRBJ1-4, with the D gene call left open. The encoded CDR3 is CAWRSTKEKLFF. The DNA is TGTGCCTGGAGGTCGACCAAAGAAAAACTGTTTTTT. Supplemented by the reference TRBV30 and TRBJ1-4 proteins around the CDR3, the complete variable domain is SQTIHQWPATLVQPVGSPLSLECTVEGTSNPNLYWYRQAAGRGLQLLFYSVGIGQISSEVPQNLSASRPQDRQFILSSKKLLLSDSGFYLCAWRSTKEKLFFGSGTQLSVL.